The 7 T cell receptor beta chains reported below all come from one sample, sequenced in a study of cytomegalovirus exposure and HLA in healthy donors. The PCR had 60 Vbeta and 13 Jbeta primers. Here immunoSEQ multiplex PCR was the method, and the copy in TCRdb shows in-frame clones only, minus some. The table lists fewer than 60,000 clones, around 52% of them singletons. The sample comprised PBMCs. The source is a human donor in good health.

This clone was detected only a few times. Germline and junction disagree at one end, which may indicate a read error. The CDR3 DNA reads as TGTGCCAGCAGACACACCCACACCGAAGCTTTCTTT. Translated, it gives CASRHTHTEAFF. This chain joins TRBV2 and TRBJ1-1; no clear D. CDR1 and CDR2 from the germline V gene are SNHLY and FYNNEI. This CDR3 spans 12 amino acids. Looking up the rest from reference TRBV2 and TRBJ1-1 gives the full variable domain: EPEVTQTPSHQVTQMGQEVILRCVPISNHLYFYWYRQILGQKVEFLVSFYNNEISEKSEIFDDQFSVERPDGSNFTLKIRSTKLEDSAMYFCASRHTHTEAFFGQGTRLTVV.

In DNA, the CDR3 is TGTGCCAGCGGACAGGGCCAATCCTACGAGCAGTACTTC. As protein: CASGQGQSYEQYF. The V gene is TRBV7-2, the J gene TRBJ2-7, with TRBD1 matching over 8 bases. The CDR3 contains 13 residues. CDR1 is SGHTA and CDR2 is FQGNSA in the germline V gene. With 8 bases clipped from V and 1 base from J, the junction kept 4 bases outside the gene matches.

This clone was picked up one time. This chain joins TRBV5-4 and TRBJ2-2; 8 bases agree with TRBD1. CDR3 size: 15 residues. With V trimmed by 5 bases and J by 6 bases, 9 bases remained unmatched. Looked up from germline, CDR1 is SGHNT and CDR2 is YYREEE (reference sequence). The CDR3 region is CASSQRTGTAGELFF. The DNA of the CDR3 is TGTGCCAGCAGTCAAAGGACAGGGACGGCCGGGGAGCTGTTTTTT.

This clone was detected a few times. DNA for the CDR3: TGCGCCAGCAGAGGGGGTTTATCCGAGCAGTACTTC. Translating gives CASRGGLSEQYF. This chain joins TRBV5-1 and TRBJ2-7; tentative D call: TRBD1 (6 bases). The CDR3 consists of 12 residues. V was shortened by 5 bases and J by 6 bases, with 12 bases between the two germline ends. Germline lookup yields CDR1 SGHRS and CDR2 YFSETQ. Complete variable domain (other parts from reference TRBV5-1 and TRBJ2-7): KAGVTQTPRYLIKTRGQQVTLSCSPISGHRSVSWYQQTPGQGLQFLFEYFSETQRNKGNFPGRFSGRQFSNSRSEMNVSTLELGDSALYLCASRGGLSEQYFGPGTRLTVT.

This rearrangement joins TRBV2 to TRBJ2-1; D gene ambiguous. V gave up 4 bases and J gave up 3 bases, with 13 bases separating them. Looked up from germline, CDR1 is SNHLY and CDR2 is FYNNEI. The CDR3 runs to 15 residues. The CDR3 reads CASSALTYNYNEQFF. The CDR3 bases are TGTGCCAGCAGTGCCTTAACATACAACTACAATGAGCAGTTCTTC.

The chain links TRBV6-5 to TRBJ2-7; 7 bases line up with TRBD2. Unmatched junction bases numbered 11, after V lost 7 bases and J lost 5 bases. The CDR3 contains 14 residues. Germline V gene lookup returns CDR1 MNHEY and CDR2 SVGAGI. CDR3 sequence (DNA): TGTGCCAGCACCGAAGGGACTATGTTCGACGAGCAGTACTTC. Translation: CASTEGTMFDEQYF.

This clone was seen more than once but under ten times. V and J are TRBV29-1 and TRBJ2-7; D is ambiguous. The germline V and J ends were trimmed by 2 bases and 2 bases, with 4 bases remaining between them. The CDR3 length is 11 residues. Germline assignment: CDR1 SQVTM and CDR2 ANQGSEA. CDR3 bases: TGCAGCGTTGAACGGGCCTACGAGCAGTACTTC. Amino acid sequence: CSVERAYEQYF.